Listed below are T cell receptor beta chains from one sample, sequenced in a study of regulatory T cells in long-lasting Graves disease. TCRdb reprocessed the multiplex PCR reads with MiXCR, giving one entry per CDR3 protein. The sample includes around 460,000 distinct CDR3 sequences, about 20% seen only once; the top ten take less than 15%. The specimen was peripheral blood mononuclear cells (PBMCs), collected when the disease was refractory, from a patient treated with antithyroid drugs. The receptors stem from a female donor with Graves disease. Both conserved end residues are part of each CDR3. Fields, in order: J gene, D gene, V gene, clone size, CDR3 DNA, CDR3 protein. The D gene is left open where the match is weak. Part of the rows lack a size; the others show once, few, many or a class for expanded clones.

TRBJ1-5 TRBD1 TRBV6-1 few TGTGCCAGCGGGGACAGAAACCTAAATCAGCCCCAGCATTTT CASGDRNLNQPQHF
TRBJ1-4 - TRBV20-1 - TGCAGTGCTCCCCGCGGAGCAACTAATGAAAAACTGTTTTTT CSAPRGATNEKLFF
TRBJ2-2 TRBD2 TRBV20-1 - TGCAGTGCTAGAGCACTAGCGGACGACACCGGGGAGCTGTTTTTT CSARALADDTGELFF
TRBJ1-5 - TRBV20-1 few TGCAGTGCTAAGACGTGGGGGTGGCAGGCGTATCAGCCCCAGCATTTT CSAKTWGWQAYQPQHF
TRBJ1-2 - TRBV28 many TGTGCCAGCAGCCCCCATCTTCGGGATGGCTACACCTTC CASSPHLRDGYTF
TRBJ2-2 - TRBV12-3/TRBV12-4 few TGTGCCAGCAGTTTAGCGGCAGGGGAGGCCGGGGAGCTGTTTTTT CASSLAAGEAGELFF
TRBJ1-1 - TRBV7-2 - TGTGCCAGCAGCTTGGGCCTTGGGGACACTGAAGCTTTCTTT CASSLGLGDTEAFF
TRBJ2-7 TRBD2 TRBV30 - TGTGCCTGGAGCCCGGGACATACGTACGGGAGGGAGCACGAGCAGTACTTC CAWSPGHTYGREHEQYF
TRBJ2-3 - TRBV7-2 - TGTGCCAGCAGCCGCTCCGGGACACCTAGCACAGATACGCAGTATTTT CASSRSGTPSTDTQYF
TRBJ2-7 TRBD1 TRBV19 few TGTGCCAGTAGTATCGGGACAGGGGTCTCTTCCGAGCAGTACTTC CASSIGTGVSSEQYF
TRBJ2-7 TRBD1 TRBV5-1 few TGCGCCAGCAGCTTGTTTGGGACAGGTCGTGTCGGCGAGCAGTACTTC CASSLFGTGRVGEQYF
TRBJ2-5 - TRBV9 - TGTGCCAGCAGCGGGCGGGACGGACAGACCCAGTACTTC CASSGRDGQTQYF
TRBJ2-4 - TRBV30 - TGTGCCTGGATGGTACGGGGGATAACCTCCGCCAAAAACATTCAGTACTTC CAWMVRGITSAKNIQYF
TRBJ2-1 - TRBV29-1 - TGCAGCGTTGAAGAGGGGAGGTCCTACAATGAGCAGTTCTTC CSVEEGRSYNEQFF
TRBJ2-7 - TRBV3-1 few TGTGCCAGCAGCCAAGAGTGGATAGACTCCTACGAGCAGTACTTC CASSQEWIDSYEQYF
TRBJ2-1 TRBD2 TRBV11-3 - TGTGCCAGCAGTAGCGGGAGGCCATCCCTCGATGAGCAGTTCTTC CASSSGRPSLDEQFF
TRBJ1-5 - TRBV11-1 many TGTGCCAGCAGCCCCCCGGGGGAAGGTCAGCCCCAGCATTTT CASSPPGEGQPQHF
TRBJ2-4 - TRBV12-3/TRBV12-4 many TGTGCCAGCAGTTTGGAAGCGGGTATGATTCAGTACTTC CASSLEAGMIQYF
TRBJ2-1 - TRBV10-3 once TGTGCCATCAGTGGGGGACTTCGCAATGAGCAGTTCTTC CAISGGLRNEQFF
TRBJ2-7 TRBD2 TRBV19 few TGTGCTACCGCAGCGGGAGGCTACGAGCAGTACTTC CATAAGGYEQYF
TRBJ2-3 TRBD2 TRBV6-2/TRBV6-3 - TGTGCCAGCAGTTACGGATGGCGGGAGCATGCAGATACGCAGTATTTT CASSYGWREHADTQYF
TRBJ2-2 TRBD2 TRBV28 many TGTGCCAGCAGTTCCACCCACCTAGCGGGAGTACCCGGGGAGCTGTTTTTT CASSSTHLAGVPGELFF
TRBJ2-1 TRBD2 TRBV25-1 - TGTGCCAGCACCGGCGTCCTAGCGGGGGGGCCACATGAGCAGTTCTTC CASTGVLAGGPHEQFF
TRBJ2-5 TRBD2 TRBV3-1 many TGTGCCAGCAGCCGAAGGGCTAGCGGGGAGACCCAGTACTTC CASSRRASGETQYF
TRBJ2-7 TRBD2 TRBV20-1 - TGCAGTGCGATAACGGGGGGAACGCACTACGAGCAGTACTTC CSAITGGTHYEQYF
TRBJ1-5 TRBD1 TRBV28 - TGTGCCAGCAGACGAAGGACAGGAATAGTGCCCCAGCATTTT CASRRRTGIVPQHF
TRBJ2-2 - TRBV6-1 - TGTGCCAGCAGTCTGGCGCTTGGATTAGCGGTTAACACCGGGGAGCTGTTTTTT CASSLALGLAVNTGELFF
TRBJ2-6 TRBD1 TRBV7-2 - TGTGCCAGCAGCCCAACAGGGGGAGGGGCCAACGTCCTGACTTTC CASSPTGGGANVLTF
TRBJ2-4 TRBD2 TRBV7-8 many TGTGCCAGCAGCTCCGGGACTAGCGGTGCCAAAAACATTCAGTACTTC CASSSGTSGAKNIQYF
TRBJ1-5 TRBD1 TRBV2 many TGTGCCAGCACCGAAGGACAGGGGTCCCCGCCCCAGCATTTT CASTEGQGSPPQHF
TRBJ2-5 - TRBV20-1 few TGCAGTGCTAGAGATCATAGGGGGTTTGTAGAGACCCAGTACTTC CSARDHRGFVETQYF
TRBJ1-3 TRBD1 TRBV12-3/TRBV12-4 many TGTGCCAGCAGGACAGGGGGCCCTGGAAACACCATATATTTT CASRTGGPGNTIYF
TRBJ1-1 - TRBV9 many TGTGCCAGCAGCGGCGGGACTCGCAACACTGAAGCTTTCTTT CASSGGTRNTEAFF
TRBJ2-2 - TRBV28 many TGTGCCAGCAGCCCTCGACAGGTCTCGATGGTGGACACCGGGGAGCTGTTTTTT CASSPRQVSMVDTGELFF
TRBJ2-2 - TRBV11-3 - TGTGCCAGCAGCGGTTCGACGGTAAACACCGGGGAGCTGTTTTTT CASSGSTVNTGELFF
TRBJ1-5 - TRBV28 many TGTGCCAGCAGTTTCGTACACGGAGCCAATCAGCCCCAGCATTTT CASSFVHGANQPQHF
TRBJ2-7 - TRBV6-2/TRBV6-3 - TGTGCCAGCAGTTACTCCGGACTGCTCTTCCCTTTCTACGAGCAGTACTTC CASSYSGLLFPFYEQYF
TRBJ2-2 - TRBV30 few TGTGCCTGGAGTCCCGCCGGTAGTGGGGCGTCCGGGGAGCTGTTTTTT CAWSPAGSGASGELFF
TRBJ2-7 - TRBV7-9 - TGTGCCAGCAAAGGGGACGGGGTGGGACAAGGATTTTACGAGCAGTACTTC CASKGDGVGQGFYEQYF
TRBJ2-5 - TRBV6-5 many TGTGCCAGCAGTTACGAAGAGACCCAGTACTTC CASSYEETQYF
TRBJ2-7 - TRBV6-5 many TGTGCCAGCAGTTACTCGACGGGAGACATCTCCTACGAGCAGTACTTC CASSYSTGDISYEQYF
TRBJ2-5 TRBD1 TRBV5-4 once TGTGCCAGCAGCTCCCCCTTACCGACAGGGGCATACCAAGAGACCCAGTACTTC CASSSPLPTGAYQETQYF
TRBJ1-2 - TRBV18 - TGTGCCAGCTCAGAACCATCGGCTAACTATGGCTACACCTTC CASSEPSANYGYTF
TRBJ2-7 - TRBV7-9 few TGTGCCAGCAGCGGGGGGGGCGGACAGGGCTACGAGCAGTACTTC CASSGGGGQGYEQYF
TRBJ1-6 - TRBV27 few TGTGCCAGCAGCTCTCCCCTTAGGGGAAATTCACCCCTCCACTTT CASSSPLRGNSPLHF